What follows is one T cell receptor beta chain and its context. Its specificity is not known. This sample is part of a study of T cells after yellow fever vaccination. Study outcomes and limitations: Reappearing after the booster were most of the clones from primary vaccination (almost 97% CD4, approximately 88% CD8).

TCRdb re-analysed the 5' RACE reads in MiXCR, keeping a single row per CDR3 protein. The sample lists 450,000 to 600,000 distinct CDR3 sequences, roughly 13% occurring once. The clonotype originates from a man aged 25-45 years who received the YFV17D yellow fever vaccine. Sequencing was performed on PBMCs, taken on the day of the yellow fever booster vaccination.

CDR3 coding DNA: TGTGCCAGCAGTTTATTAGTATGGTACGAGCAGTACTTC. Protein: CASSLLVWYEQYF. The chain uses TRBV28 and TRBJ2-7; D is uncertain. The germline V gene has CDR1 MDHEN and CDR2 SYDVKM. V shed 1 base and J shed 4 bases, with 8 bases lying between them. The CDR3 length is 13 residues.